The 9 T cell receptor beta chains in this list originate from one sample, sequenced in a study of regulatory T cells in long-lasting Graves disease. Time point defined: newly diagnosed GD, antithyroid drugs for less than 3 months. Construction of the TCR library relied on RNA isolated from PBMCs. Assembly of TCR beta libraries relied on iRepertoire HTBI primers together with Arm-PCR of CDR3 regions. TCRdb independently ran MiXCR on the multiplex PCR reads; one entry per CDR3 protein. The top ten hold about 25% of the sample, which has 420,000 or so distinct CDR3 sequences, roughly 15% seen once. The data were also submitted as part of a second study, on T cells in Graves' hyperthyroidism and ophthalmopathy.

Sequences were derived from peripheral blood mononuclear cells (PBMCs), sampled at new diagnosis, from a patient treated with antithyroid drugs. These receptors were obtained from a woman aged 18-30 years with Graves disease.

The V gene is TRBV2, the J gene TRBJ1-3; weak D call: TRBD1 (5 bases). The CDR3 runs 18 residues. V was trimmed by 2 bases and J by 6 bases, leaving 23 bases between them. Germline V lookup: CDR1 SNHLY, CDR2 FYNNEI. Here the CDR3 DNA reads TGTGCCAGCAGTGAATCGTATCCGGGACGGGGGTCCTTAAACACCATATATTTT. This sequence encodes CASSESYPGRGSLNTIYF.

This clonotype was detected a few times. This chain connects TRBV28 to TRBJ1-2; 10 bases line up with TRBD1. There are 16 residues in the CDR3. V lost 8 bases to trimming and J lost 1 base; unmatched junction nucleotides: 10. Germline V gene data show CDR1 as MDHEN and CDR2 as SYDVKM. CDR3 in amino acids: CASRTGTGVHNYGYTF. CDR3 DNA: TGTGCCAGCCGAACCGGGACAGGGGTCCATAACTATGGCTACACCTTC.

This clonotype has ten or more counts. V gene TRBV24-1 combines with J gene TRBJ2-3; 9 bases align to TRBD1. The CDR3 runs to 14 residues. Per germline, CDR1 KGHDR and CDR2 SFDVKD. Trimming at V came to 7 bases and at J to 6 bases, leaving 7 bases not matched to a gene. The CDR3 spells CATRGQGMFDTQYF. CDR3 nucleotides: TGTGCCACCAGGGGACAGGGCATGTTCGATACGCAGTATTTT.

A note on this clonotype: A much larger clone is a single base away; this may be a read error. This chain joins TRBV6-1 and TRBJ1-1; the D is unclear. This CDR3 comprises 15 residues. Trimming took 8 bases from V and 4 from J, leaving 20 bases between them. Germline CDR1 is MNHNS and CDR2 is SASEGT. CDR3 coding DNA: TGTGCCAGCGCCATAAGGGAGGGTAGGGCCACTGAAGCTTTCTTT. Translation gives CASAIREGRATEAFF.

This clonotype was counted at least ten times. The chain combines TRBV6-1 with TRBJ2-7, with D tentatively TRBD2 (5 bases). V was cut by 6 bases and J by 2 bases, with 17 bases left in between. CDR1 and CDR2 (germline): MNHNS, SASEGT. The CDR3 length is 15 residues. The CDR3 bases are TGTGCCAGCAGCGCCGTCCTAGCCCAGACCTACGAGCAGTACTTC. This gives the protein CASSAVLAQTYEQYF.

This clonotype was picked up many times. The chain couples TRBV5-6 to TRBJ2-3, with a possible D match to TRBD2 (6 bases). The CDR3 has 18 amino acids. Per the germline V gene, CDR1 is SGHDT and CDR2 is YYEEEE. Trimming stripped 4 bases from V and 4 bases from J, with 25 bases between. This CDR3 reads CASSPRSGTLGTADTQYF. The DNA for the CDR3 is TGTGCCAGCAGCCCTCGGTCCGGAACCCTAGGGACTGCAGATACGCAGTATTTT.

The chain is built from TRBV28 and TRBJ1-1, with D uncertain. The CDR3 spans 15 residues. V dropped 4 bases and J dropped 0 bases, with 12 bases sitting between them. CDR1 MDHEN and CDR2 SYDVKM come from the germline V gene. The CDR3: CASSSLAKLNTEAFF. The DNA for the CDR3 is TGTGCCAGCAGTTCCTTGGCAAAATTGAACACTGAAGCTTTCTTT.

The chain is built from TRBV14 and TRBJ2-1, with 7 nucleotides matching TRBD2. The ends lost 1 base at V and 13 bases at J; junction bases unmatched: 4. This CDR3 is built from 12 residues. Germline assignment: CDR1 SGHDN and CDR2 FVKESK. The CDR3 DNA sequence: TGTGCCAGCAGCCAAGGGCGCGGGAGACAGTTCTTC. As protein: CASSQGRGRQFF.

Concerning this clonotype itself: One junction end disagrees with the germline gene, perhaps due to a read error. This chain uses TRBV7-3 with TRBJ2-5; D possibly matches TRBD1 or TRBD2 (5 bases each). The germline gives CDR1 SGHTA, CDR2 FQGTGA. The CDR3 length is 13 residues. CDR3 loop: CASSKTEGETQYF. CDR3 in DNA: TGCGCCAGCAGCAAGACCGAGGGGGAGACCCAGTACTTC.